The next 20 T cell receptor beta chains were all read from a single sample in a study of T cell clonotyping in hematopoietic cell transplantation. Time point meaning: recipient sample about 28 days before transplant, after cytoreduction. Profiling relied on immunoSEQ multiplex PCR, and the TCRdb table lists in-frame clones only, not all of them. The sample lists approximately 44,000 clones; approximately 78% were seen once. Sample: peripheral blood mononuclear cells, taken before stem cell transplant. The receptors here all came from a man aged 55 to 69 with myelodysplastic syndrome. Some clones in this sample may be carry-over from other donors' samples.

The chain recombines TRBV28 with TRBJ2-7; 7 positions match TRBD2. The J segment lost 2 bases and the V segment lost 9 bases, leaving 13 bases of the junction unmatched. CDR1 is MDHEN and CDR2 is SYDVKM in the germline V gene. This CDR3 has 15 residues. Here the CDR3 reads CASATMGGNTYEQYF. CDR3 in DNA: TGTGCCAGTGCTACCATGGGGGGGAACACCTACGAGCAGTACTTC.

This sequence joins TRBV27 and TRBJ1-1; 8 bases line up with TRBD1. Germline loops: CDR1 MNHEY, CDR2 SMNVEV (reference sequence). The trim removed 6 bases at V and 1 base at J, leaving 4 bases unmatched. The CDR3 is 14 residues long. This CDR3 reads CASRGGTGNTEAFF. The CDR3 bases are TGTGCCAGCAGGGGGGGGACAGGGAACACTGAAGCTTTCTTT.

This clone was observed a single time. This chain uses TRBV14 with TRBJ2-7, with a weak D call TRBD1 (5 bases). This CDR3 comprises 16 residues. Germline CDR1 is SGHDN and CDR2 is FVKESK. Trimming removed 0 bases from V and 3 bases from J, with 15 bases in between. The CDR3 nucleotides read TGTGCCAGCAGCCAAGATATAACAGTAGGGGTCTACGAGCAGTACTTC. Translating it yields CASSQDITVGVYEQYF.

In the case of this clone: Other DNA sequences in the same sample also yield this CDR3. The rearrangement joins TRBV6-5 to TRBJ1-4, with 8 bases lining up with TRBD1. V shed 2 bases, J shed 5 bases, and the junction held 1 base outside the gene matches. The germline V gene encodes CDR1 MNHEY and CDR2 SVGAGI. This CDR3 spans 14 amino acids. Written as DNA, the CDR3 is TGTGCCAGCAGTTACGGGACAGGCAATGAAAAACTGTTTTTT. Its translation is CASSYGTGNEKLFF.

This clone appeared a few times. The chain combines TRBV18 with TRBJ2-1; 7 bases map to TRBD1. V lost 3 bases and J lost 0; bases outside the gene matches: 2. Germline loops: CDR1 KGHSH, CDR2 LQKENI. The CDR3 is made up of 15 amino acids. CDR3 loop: CASSPGQVSYNEQFF. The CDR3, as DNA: TGTGCCAGCTCACCCGGACAGGTCTCCTACAATGAGCAGTTCTTC.

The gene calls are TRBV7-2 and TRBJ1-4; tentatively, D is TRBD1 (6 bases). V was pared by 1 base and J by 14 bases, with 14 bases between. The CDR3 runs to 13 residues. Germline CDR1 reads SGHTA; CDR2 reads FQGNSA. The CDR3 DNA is TGTGCCAGCAGCTTAGAGGGGGGGGCGAAGCTGTTTTTT. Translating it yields CASSLEGGAKLFF.

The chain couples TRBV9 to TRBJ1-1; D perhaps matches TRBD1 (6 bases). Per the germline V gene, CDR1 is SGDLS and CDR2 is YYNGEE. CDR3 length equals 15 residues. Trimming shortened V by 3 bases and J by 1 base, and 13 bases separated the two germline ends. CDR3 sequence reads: CASSEGDEGNTEAFF. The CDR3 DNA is TGTGCCAGCAGCGAGGGGGATGAGGGGAACACTGAAGCTTTCTTT.

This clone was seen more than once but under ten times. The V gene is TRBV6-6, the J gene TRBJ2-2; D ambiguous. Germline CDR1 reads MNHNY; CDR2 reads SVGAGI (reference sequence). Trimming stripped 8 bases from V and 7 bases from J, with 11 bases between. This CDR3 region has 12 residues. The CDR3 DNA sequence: TGTGCCAGCGGATTTGGGGACGGGGAGCTGTTTTTT. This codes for CASGFGDGELFF.

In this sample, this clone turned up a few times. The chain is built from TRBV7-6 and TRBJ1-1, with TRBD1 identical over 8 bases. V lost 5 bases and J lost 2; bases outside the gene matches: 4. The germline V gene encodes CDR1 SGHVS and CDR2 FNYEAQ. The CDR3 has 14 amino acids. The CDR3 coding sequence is TGTGCCAGCAGCAGGGACAGGAGAAACACTGAAGCTTTCTTT. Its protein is CASSRDRRNTEAFF. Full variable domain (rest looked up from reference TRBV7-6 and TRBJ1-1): GAGVSQSPRYKVTKRGQDVALRCDPISGHVSLYWYRQALGQGPEFLTYFNYEAQQDKSGLPNDRFSAERPEGSISTLTIQRTEQRDSAMYRCASSRDRRNTEAFFGQGTRLTVV.

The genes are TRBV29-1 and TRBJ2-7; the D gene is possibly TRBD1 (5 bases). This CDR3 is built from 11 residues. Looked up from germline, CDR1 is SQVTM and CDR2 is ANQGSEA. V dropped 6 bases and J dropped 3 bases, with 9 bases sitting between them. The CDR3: CSVTANYEQYF. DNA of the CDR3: TGCAGCGTGACAGCCAACTACGAGCAGTACTTC.

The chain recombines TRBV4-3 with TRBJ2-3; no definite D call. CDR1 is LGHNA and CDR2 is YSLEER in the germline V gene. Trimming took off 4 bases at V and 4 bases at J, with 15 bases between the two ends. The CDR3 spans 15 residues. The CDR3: CASSLSALPADTQYF. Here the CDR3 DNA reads TGCGCCAGCAGCCTAAGTGCGCTCCCCGCAGATACGCAGTATTTT.

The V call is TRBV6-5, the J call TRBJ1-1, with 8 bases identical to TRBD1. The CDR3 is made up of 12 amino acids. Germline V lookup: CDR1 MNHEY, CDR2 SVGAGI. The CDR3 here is CGAGTGNTEAFF. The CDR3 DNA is TGTGGGGCGGGGACAGGCAACACTGAAGCTTTCTTT.

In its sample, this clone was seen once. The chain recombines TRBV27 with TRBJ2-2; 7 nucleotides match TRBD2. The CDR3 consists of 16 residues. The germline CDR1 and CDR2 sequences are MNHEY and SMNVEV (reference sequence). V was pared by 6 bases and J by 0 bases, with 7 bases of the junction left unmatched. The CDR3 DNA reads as TGTGCCAGCAGACGGTTGGGGACTACGAACACCGGGGAGCTGTTTTTT. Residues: CASRRLGTTNTGELFF.

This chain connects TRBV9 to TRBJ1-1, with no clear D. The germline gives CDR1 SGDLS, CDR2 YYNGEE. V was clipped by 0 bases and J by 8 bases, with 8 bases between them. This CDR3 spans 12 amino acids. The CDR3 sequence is CASSVGDAEAFF. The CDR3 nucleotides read TGTGCCAGCAGCGTAGGGGATGCAGAAGCTTTCTTT.

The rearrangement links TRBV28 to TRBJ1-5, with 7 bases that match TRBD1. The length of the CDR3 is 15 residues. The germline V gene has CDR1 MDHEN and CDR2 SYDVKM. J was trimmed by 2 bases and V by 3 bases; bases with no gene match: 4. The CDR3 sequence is CASSLTGQGNQPQHF. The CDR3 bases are TGTGCCAGCAGTTTGACAGGGCAGGGCAATCAGCCCCAGCATTTT.

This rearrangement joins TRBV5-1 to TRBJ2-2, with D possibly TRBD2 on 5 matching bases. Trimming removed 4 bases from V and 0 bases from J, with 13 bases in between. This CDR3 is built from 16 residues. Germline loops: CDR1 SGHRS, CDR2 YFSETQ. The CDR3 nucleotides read TGCGCCAGCAGCCGCGGCGGACTCGCGAACACCGGGGAGCTGTTTTTT. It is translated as CASSRGGLANTGELFF.

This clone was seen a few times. In nucleotides, the CDR3 is TGTGCCAGCAGCTTATCTTGGGGGGACGGCAATCAGCCCCAGCATTTT. The encoded protein is CASSLSWGDGNQPQHF. This chain connects TRBV7-9 to TRBJ1-5; tentative D call: TRBD1 (5 bases). V was trimmed by 2 bases and J by 2 bases, leaving 13 bases between them. The CDR3 is made up of 16 amino acids. Germline V gene lookup returns CDR1 SEHNR and CDR2 FQNEAQ (reference sequence).

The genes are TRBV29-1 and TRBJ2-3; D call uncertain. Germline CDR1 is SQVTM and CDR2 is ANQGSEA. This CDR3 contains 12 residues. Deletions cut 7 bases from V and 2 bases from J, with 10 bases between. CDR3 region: CSGHKFTDTQYF. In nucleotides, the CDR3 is TGCAGCGGACACAAGTTCACAGATACGCAGTATTTT.

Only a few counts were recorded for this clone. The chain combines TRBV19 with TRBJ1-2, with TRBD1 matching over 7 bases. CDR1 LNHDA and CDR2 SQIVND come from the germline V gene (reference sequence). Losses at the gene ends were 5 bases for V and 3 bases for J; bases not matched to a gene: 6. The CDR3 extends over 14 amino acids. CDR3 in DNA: TGTGCCAGTAGTGAAAGGGGGCGCGACTATGGCTACACCTTC. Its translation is CASSERGRDYGYTF.

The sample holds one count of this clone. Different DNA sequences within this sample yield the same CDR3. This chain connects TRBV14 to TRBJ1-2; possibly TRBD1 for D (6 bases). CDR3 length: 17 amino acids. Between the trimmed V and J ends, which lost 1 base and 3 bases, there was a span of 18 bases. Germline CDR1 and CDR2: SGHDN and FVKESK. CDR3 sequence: CASSQGAGARSYYGYTF. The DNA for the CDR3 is TGTGCCAGCAGCCAAGGCGCAGGGGCTAGATCTTACTATGGCTACACCTTC.